This entry features one TCR beta chain sequence. After removal of 0 bases from V and 4 bases from J, the junction contained 3 bases not matched to a gene. The germline gives CDR1 SEHNR, CDR2 FQNEAQ (reference sequence). The CDR3 runs to 15 residues. The data derive from a study of cytomegalovirus exposure and HLA in healthy donors. PCR primers comprised 60 Vbeta and 13 Jbeta primers. Sequenced by immunoSEQ multiplex PCR; TCRdb stores in-frame clones only, minus some. This sample has roughly 130,000 clones; approximately 80% occur once, and the top ten carry 2.5% to 3.5%. This chain connects TRBV7-9 to TRBJ1-2; TRBD1 matches 9 bases. The source is a boy between 2 and 10 years old in good health and CMV-seronegative. The sequencing sample was made of PBMCs. This CDR3 reads CASSLAGQGIYGYTF. In nucleotides, the CDR3 is TGTGCCAGCAGCTTAGCGGGACAGGGAATCTATGGCTACACCTTC.